The T cell receptor beta chain described here comes from a study of T cell changes during pregnancy in multiple sclerosis. The table came from immunoSEQ multiplex PCR; TCRdb's copy has only in-frame clones and leaves some out. Of tens of thousands of clones listed, 93% are singletons. V was trimmed by 2 bases and J by 1 base, leaving 5 bases between them. Germline assignment: CDR1 MDHEN and CDR2 SYDVKM. There are 13 residues in the CDR3. The TCR comes from a female donor in good health, enrolled as a control in a pregnancy study. The chain couples TRBV28 to TRBJ1-2; D is unclear. The specimen was peripheral blood, collected in the third trimester of pregnancy. CDR3 nucleotide sequence: TGTGCCAGCAGTTTACGGGGTAACTATGGCTACACCTTC. It is translated as CASSLRGNYGYTF.